Below are 30 T cell receptor beta chains sequenced from a single sample in a study of blood T cells in healthy people across ages. A second about 6 to 12 cycle PCR used barcoded and J-beta primers. TCRdb re-analysed the 5' RACE reads in MiXCR, keeping a single row per CDR3 protein. The sample contains just over 1 million distinct CDR3 sequences, around 43% of which appear only once. What was sequenced was blood. The receptors derive from a woman aged 60-75 years in good health.

This chain links TRBV3-1 with TRBJ2-1, with D unresolved. The germline V gene has CDR1 LGHDT and CDR2 YNNKEL (reference sequence). Trimming removed 1 base at V and 4 bases at J, with 5 bases between. CDR3 size: 13 residues. CDR3 residues: CASSQGQYNEQFF. In DNA, the CDR3 is TGTGCCAGCAGCCAAGGCCAATACAATGAGCAGTTCTTC.

This clonotype was seen only a few times. The chain has TRBV7-2 and TRBJ1-3; D is unresolved. Germline V CDR1 and CDR2: SGHTA, FQGNSA. Trimming took off 5 bases at V and 3 bases at J, with 23 bases between the two ends. This CDR3 comprises 18 residues. CDR3 region: CASSVTHFRGSRGNTIYF. DNA for the CDR3: TGTGCCAGCAGCGTGACTCACTTTCGAGGGAGTCGTGGAAACACCATATATTTT.

The rearrangement uses TRBV20-1 and TRBJ1-2; D is uncertain. Trimming stripped 1 base from V and 3 bases from J, with 9 bases between. Germline CDR1 reads DFQATT; CDR2 reads SNEGSKA (reference sequence). CDR3 length: 13 residues. CDR3 sequence (DNA): TGCAGTGCTAGAGCAGCGGCCGACTATGGCTACACCTTC. This codes for CSARAAADYGYTF.

The chain links TRBV5-1 to TRBJ2-2, with 10 bases identical to TRBD2. Germline V gives CDR1 SGHRS, CDR2 YFSETQ. V lost 0 bases to trimming and J lost 2 bases; unmatched junction nucleotides: 4. The CDR3 is made up of 17 amino acids. DNA of the CDR3: TGCGCCAGCAGCTTGGTTACTAGCGGGAAAAACACCGGGGAGCTGTTTTTT. Protein sequence: CASSLVTSGKNTGELFF.

This clonotype occurred a few times. The V and J genes are TRBV5-1 and TRBJ2-1, with D possibly called TRBD1 or TRBD2 (5 bases each). Germline CDR1 and CDR2: SGHRS and YFSETQ. V was shortened by 4 bases and J by 5 bases, with 13 bases between the two germline ends. The CDR3 is 14 amino acids. The CDR3 reads CASSRTGPNNEQFF. The CDR3 DNA reads as TGCGCCAGCAGCCGGACGGGGCCCAACAATGAGCAGTTCTTC.

The chain couples TRBV5-1 to TRBJ2-1, with 16 bases lining up with TRBD2. Germline V gene data show CDR1 as SGHRS and CDR2 as YFSETQ. The CDR3 loop spans 16 amino acids. After removal of 4 bases from V and 9 bases from J, the junction contained 7 bases not matched to a gene. The CDR3 DNA reads as TGCGCCAGCAGCCTGGGACTAGCGGGAGGGAAGGGTGAGCAGTTCTTC. The encoded protein is CASSLGLAGGKGEQFF.

This chain links TRBV27 with TRBJ2-1; 7 bases fit TRBD2. This CDR3 has 17 residues. The germline V gene encodes CDR1 MNHEY and CDR2 SMNVEV (reference sequence). V trimming: 6 bases; J trimming: 10 bases; junction bases outside the gene matches: 21. CDR3 amino acids: CASSVGWGRALFGEQFF. The CDR3 DNA sequence: TGTGCCAGCAGCGTCGGGTGGGGGAGGGCCCTGTTTGGGGAGCAGTTCTTC.

The chain has TRBV28 and TRBJ2-1; 7 positions match TRBD1. Losses at the gene ends were 6 bases for V and 2 bases for J; bases not matched to a gene: 7. Per the germline V gene, CDR1 is MDHEN and CDR2 is SYDVKM. This CDR3 region has 15 residues. In DNA, the CDR3 is TGTGCCAGCAGCTTGTTGCAGGGGGCCTACAATGAGCAGTTCTTC. Translating gives CASSLLQGAYNEQFF.

CDR3 nucleotides: TGCAGCGTTGGCGGGGGCCTTAGCGGGAGGGCCGGTTTCGAGCAGTACTTC. It encodes CSVGGGLSGRAGFEQYF. The chain joins TRBV29-1 to TRBJ2-7; 11 bases align to TRBD2. The CDR3 has 17 amino acids. Germline V gives CDR1 SQVTM, CDR2 ANQGSEA. V trimming: 4 bases; J trimming: 6 bases; junction bases outside the gene matches: 17.

J is TRBJ2-5 and V is TRBV20-1; TRBD1 matches 7 bases. The V gene's germline CDR1 is DFQATT and CDR2 SNEGSKA (reference sequence). V shed 8 bases and J 5 bases; nucleotides not matched to a gene: 5. There are 11 residues in the CDR3. The CDR3 DNA follows: TGCAGTCGCACAGGGGCGGAGACCCAGTACTTC. This sequence encodes CSRTGAETQYF.

The gene calls are TRBV6-4 and TRBJ2-3; TRBD2 agrees at 7 bases. The CDR3 consists of 15 residues. V shed 0 bases and J 6 bases; nucleotides not matched to a gene: 6. CDR1 is MRHNA, CDR2 SNTAGT, per germline. The CDR3 here is CASSDSGVTSDTQYF. CDR3 sequence (DNA): TGTGCCAGCAGTGACTCGGGGGTGACTAGCGATACGCAGTATTTT.

The V gene is TRBV5-6, the J gene TRBJ2-4; 9 positions match TRBD2. V shed 3 bases, J shed 0 bases, and the junction held 7 bases outside the gene matches. Per the germline V gene, CDR1 is SGHDT and CDR2 is YYEEEE. There are 17 residues in the CDR3. CDR3 amino acids: CASSYLTSGEAKNIQYF. The CDR3, as DNA: TGTGCCAGCAGCTACTTGACTAGCGGTGAAGCCAAAAACATTCAGTACTTC.

This clonotype was counted a few times. The DNA for the CDR3 is TGTGCCAGCAGCGTAGGGGGGGCCAACAATGAGCAGTTCTTC. Its translation is CASSVGGANNEQFF. This chain uses TRBV9 with TRBJ2-1; D tentatively fits TRBD1 or TRBD2 (6 bases each). Between the trimmed V and J ends, which lost 0 bases and 5 bases, there was a span of 9 bases. CDR1 is SGDLS and CDR2 is YYNGEE in the germline V gene. The CDR3 spans 14 residues.

The V call is TRBV7-6, the J call TRBJ2-7; D might be TRBD1 (6 bases). This CDR3 is built from 15 residues. Germline-derived CDR1 and CDR2 are SGHVS and FNYEAQ. Trimming removed 5 bases at V and 5 bases at J, with 19 bases between. For the CDR3, the DNA is TGTGCCAGCAGCGAACAGGGATCAATGGGGGACGAGCAGTACTTC. Amino acid sequence: CASSEQGSMGDEQYF.

The chain employs TRBV29-1 and TRBJ2-1, with D hard to call. The CDR3 totals 12 residues. Germline lookup yields CDR1 SQVTM and CDR2 ANQGSEA. With 4 bases removed from V and 4 bases from J, the gap between germline ends came to 8 bases. CDR3 sequence (DNA): TGCAGCGTTGGCCCCTTGTACAATGAGCAGTTCTTC. Translation gives CSVGPLYNEQFF.

A single count supports this clonotype. This sequence joins TRBV4-2 and TRBJ2-3; D gene unclear. Germline CDR1 is LGHNA and CDR2 is YNFKEQ. V gave up 2 bases and J gave up 8 bases, with 14 bases separating them. The CDR3 is 14 amino acids. The CDR3 here is CASSQFRTDGTQYF. The CDR3 bases are TGTGCCAGCAGCCAATTCCGGACCGACGGTACGCAGTATTTT.

This rearrangement joins TRBV7-8 to TRBJ2-5; D is tentatively TRBD1 or TRBD2 (5 bases each). The J call may be in error: the DNA end matches TRBJ2-7 better. Per the germline V gene, CDR1 is SGHVS and CDR2 is FQNEAQ. The CDR3 runs to 14 residues. CDR3 nucleotides: TGTGCCAGCAGCTTAGCCCCCTGGGGGTACGAGCAGTACTTC. Protein: CASSLAPWGYEQYF.

This clonotype was detected a few times. The chain has TRBV27 and TRBJ2-7; the match to TRBD2 covers 7 bases. This CDR3 contains 15 residues. The V and J ends lost 7 bases and 5 bases, in that order; junction bases with no gene match: 14. From germline, CDR1 is MNHEY and CDR2 SMNVEV (reference sequence). This CDR3 reads CASKNGGGGWNEQYF. In DNA, the CDR3 is TGTGCCAGCAAAAATGGCGGGGGAGGTTGGAACGAGCAGTACTTC.

This clonotype has more than one count but fewer than ten. The chain links TRBV27 to TRBJ1-2, with D unclear. Trimming shortened V by 0 bases and J by 6 bases, and 8 bases separated the two germline ends. This CDR3 is built from 13 residues. CDR1 is MNHEY and CDR2 is SMNVEV in the germline V gene (reference sequence). The CDR3 region is CASSLSITNGYTF. The CDR3 bases are TGTGCCAGCAGTTTATCGATTACTAATGGCTACACCTTC.

The chain couples TRBV2 to TRBJ2-7, with TRBD1 as a possible D gene (5 bases). CDR3 size: 14 residues. Trimming stripped 8 bases from V and 7 bases from J, with 21 bases between. The germline gives CDR1 SNHLY, CDR2 FYNNEI. CDR3 in DNA: TGTGCCAGCGCCCCCTGGACAAGCGATCGGGAGCAGTACTTC. Its translation is CASAPWTSDREQYF.

The sample holds one count of this clonotype. The chain is built from TRBV18 and TRBJ2-1; 7 positions match TRBD1. Germline values: CDR1 KGHSH, CDR2 LQKENI. This CDR3 comprises 15 residues. J gave up 3 bases and V 3 bases, and 5 bases lay outside the gene matches. This CDR3 is CASSPEQGFYNEQFF. The DNA of the CDR3 is TGTGCCAGCTCACCGGAACAGGGGTTCTACAATGAGCAGTTCTTC.

The genes are TRBV30 and TRBJ2-7, with D perhaps TRBD1 or TRBD2 (5 bases each). Germline assignment: CDR1 GTSNPN and CDR2 SVGIG (reference sequence). This CDR3 region has 13 residues. Trimming cost V 2 bases and J 0 bases, with 8 bases left between them. The CDR3 DNA sequence: TGTGCCTGGAGTAGAGGGGCCTCCTACGAGCAGTACTTC. This gives the protein CAWSRGASYEQYF.

Only a few counts were recorded for this clonotype. This chain joins TRBV28 and TRBJ1-2, with D perhaps TRBD1 (6 bases). This CDR3 is 13 amino acids long. CDR1 is MDHEN and CDR2 is SYDVKM in the germline V gene. With 10 bases removed from V and 5 bases from J, the gap between germline ends came to 17 bases. The CDR3 DNA follows: TGTGCCACCTCGGACAGACCCCTATATGGCTACACCTTC. It yields the protein CATSDRPLYGYTF.

This clonotype came up a few times. The V call is TRBV9, the J call TRBJ2-3; D remains ambiguous. CDR3 length: 17 residues. In germline, CDR1 is SGDLS, CDR2 YYNGEE. The ends were cut back, 0 bases at V and 3 bases at J, with 17 bases in the middle. The CDR3 protein is CASSVDIGIGKTDTQYF. The CDR3 DNA reads TGTGCCAGCAGCGTAGACATCGGTATTGGAAAAACAGATACGCAGTATTTT.

This clonotype came up a few times. CDR3 DNA sequence: TGCAGCACCTCGGGACACTTCTCGGAGTATGAGCAGTTCTTC. This translates into CSTSGHFSEYEQFF. The chain combines TRBV29-1 with TRBJ2-1; a possible D gene is TRBD1 (6 bases). The germline V gene encodes CDR1 SQVTM and CDR2 ANQGSEA. The CDR3 consists of 14 residues. Trimming pared 8 bases from V and 8 bases from J, leaving 22 bases between.

There are a few counts of this clonotype. This chain uses TRBV4-1 with TRBJ2-5; no clear D gene. This CDR3 has 13 residues. Germline values: CDR1 MGHRA, CDR2 YSYEKL. Trimming left V 3 bases short and J 5 bases short, with 10 bases between. CDR3 sequence: CASSQASGETQYF. The DNA of the CDR3 is TGCGCCAGCAGCCAGGCATCCGGGGAGACCCAGTACTTC.

This clonotype showed up many times. V gene TRBV20-1 combines with J gene TRBJ2-3; possibly TRBD1 or TRBD2 for D (5 bases each). The V gene lost 6 bases and the J gene lost 2 bases, with 12 bases spanning the gap. CDR1 is DFQATT and CDR2 is SNEGSKA in the germline V gene (reference sequence). CDR3 length equals 13 residues. The CDR3 region is CSAEVGATDTQYF. In DNA, the CDR3 is TGCAGTGCCGAAGTCGGGGCCACAGATACGCAGTATTTT.

As regards this clonotype: A much larger clone lies a single base off, so this may be a read error. This sequence joins TRBV27 and TRBJ1-2; D ambiguous. Trimming removed 6 bases at V and 7 bases at J, with 9 bases between. Per germline, CDR1 MNHEY and CDR2 SMNVEV (reference sequence). The length of the CDR3 is 11 residues. The CDR3 DNA sequence: TGTGCCAGCAGGACGGATCGTGGCTACACCTTC. This translates into CASRTDRGYTF.

This clonotype came up a few times. This chain uses TRBV12-3 or TRBV12-4 with TRBJ1-2, with 9 bases fitting TRBD1. This CDR3 is 16 amino acids long. V shed 0 bases and J 4 bases; nucleotides not matched to a gene: 6. This chain's CDR3 is CASSLASGQGTYGYTF. The CDR3 coding sequence is TGTGCCAGCAGTTTAGCTTCGGGACAGGGCACCTATGGCTACACCTTC.

V is TRBV29-1 and J is TRBJ2-1; D possibly matches TRBD1 or TRBD2 (5 bases each). Germline V lookup: CDR1 SQVTM, CDR2 ANQGSEA. V was cut by 3 bases and J by 3 bases, with 12 bases left in between. This CDR3 contains 14 residues. As DNA, the CDR3 is TGCAGCGTTGATATGGGGACGGGCTACAATGAGCAGTTCTTC. Encoded protein: CSVDMGTGYNEQFF.